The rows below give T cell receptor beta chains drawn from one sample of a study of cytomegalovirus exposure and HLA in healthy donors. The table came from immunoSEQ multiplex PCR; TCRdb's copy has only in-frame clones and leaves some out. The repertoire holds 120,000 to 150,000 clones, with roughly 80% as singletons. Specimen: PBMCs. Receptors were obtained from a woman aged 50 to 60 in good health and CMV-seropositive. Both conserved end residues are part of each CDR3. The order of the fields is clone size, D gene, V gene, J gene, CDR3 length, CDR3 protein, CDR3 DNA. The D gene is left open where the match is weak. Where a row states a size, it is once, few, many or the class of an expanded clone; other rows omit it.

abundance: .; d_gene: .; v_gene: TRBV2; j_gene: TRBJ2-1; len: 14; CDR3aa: CASCGRSSYNEQFF; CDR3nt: TGTGCCAGCTGCGGCCGGAGCTCCTACAATGAGCAGTTCTTC
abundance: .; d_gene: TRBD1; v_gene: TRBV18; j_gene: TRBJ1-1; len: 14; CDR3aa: CASSQQGASTEAFF; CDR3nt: TGTGCCAGCTCACAACAGGGGGCTTCCACTGAAGCTTTCTTT
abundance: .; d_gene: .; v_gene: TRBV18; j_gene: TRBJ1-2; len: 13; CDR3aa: CASSVRMGILYTF; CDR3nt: TGTGCCAGCTCAGTCAGGATGGGCATTTTATACACCTTC
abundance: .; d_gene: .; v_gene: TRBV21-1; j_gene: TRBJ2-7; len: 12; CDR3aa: CASSRHRCEQYF; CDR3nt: TGTGCCAGCAGCAGACACAGGTGCGAGCAGTACTTC
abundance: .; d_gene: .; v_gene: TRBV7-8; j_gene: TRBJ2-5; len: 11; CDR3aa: CASSLSETQYF; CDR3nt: TGTGCCAGCAGCTTATCGGAGACCCAGTACTTC
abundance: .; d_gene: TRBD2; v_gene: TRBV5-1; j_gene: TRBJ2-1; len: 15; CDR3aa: CASSYRLAGSGEQFF; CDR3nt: TGCGCCAGCAGTTATCGACTAGCGGGGTCAGGAGAGCAGTTCTTC
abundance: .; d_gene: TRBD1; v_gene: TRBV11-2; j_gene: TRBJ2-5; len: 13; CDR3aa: CASEWDRQETQYF; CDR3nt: TGTGCCAGCGAGTGGGACAGACAAGAGACCCAGTACTTC
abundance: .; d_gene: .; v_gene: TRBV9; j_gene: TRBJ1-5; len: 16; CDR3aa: CASSVGPVRGNQPQHF; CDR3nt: TGTGCCAGCAGCGTGGGTCCAGTGAGGGGCAATCAGCCCCAGCATTTT
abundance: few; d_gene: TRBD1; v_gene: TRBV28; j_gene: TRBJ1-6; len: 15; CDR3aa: CASGRPDRPDSPLHF; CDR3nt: TGTGCCAGCGGTCGGCCGGACAGGCCTGACTCACCCCTCCACTTT
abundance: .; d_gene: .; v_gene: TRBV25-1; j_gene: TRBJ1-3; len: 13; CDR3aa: CASSRQGGNTIYF; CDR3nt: TGTGCCAGCAGTCGGCAGGGTGGAAACACCATATATTTT
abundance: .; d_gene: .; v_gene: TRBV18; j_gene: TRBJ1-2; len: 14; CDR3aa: CASSPVQSSYGYTF; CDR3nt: TGTGCCAGCTCACCAGTCCAGTCAAGCTATGGCTACACCTTC
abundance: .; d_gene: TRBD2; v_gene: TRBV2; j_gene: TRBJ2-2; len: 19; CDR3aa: CASNHLENSGGFMTGELFF; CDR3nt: TGTGCCAGCAACCACCTTGAGAATAGCGGGGGGTTCATGACCGGGGAGCTGTTTTTT
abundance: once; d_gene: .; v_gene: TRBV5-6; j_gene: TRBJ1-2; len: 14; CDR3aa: CASQKRGRAAGYTF; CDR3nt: TGTGCCAGCCAAAAAAGGGGGAGAGCAGCTGGCTACACCTTC
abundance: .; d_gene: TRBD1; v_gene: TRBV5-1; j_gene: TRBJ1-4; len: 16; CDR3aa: CASSSGQLGGNEKLFF; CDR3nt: TGCGCCAGCAGCTCGGGACAGCTTGGGGGGAATGAAAAACTGTTTTTT
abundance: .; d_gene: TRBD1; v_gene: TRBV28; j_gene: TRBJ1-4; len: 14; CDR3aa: CASSPTDRVKKLFF; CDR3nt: TGTGCCAGCAGTCCCACGGACAGGGTAAAAAAACTGTTTTTT
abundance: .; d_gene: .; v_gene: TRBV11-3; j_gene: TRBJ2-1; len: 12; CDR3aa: CASSLTGNEQFF; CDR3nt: TGTGCCAGCAGCTTGACAGGTAATGAGCAGTTCTTC